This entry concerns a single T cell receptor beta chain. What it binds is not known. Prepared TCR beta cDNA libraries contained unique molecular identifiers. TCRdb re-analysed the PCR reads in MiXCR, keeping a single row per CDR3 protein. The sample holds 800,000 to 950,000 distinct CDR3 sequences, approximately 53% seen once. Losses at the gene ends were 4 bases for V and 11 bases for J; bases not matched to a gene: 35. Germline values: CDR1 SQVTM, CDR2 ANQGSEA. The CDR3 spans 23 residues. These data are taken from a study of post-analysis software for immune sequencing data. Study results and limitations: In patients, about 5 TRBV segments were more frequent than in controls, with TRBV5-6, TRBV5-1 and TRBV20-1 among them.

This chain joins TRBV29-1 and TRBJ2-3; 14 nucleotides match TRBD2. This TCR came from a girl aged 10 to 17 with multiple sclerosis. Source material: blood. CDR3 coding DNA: TGCAGCGTTGCTCCATGGGGCCACAGGGGCGGCCAGGGACTAGCGGGGGCTACAACCGGGCAGTATTTT. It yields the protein CSVAPWGHRGGQGLAGATTGQYF.